The following is a TCR beta chain sequence with its context. Germline lookup yields CDR1 SGHTA and CDR2 FQGNSA. The CDR3 extends over 15 amino acids. Trimming removed 2 bases from V and 2 bases from J, with 10 bases in between. The data were taken from a study of blood T cell repertoires in COVID-19. Study details: T cells, B-cell-depleted T cells, or PBMCs supplied cDNA or gDNA.

Source study methods: Reference gene primer amplification in the assay estimated nucleated cell counts. Method: immunoSEQ multiplex PCR; TCRdb's copy keeps in-frame clones and lacks some. V, J and clone size reflect that table, while D and trimming were determined from the DNA. The table has about 130,000 clones, around 79% seen once. The V and J genes are TRBV7-2 and TRBJ2-1; D is perhaps TRBD1 (5 bases). The sequenced sample consisted of peripheral blood. The source is an older man with acute or convalescent COVID-19. CDR3 sequence (DNA): TGTGCCAGCAGCTTAATGGGGCTCGCCTACAATGAGCAGTTCTTC. Translated: CASSLMGLAYNEQFF.